The 25 T cell receptor beta chains listed next were all sequenced from one sample in a study of blood T cell repertoires in COVID-19. Profiling relied on immunoSEQ multiplex PCR, and the TCRdb table lists in-frame clones only, not all of them. The sample comprises around 78,000 clones, about 90% of which are singletons, and approximately 0.98% rests with the top ten. The sample was peripheral blood. The receptors stem from a woman between 45 and 60 years old in a cohort sampled during active COVID-19.

This chain links TRBV27 with TRBJ2-1; 10 positions match TRBD2. The CDR3 has 17 residues. The V and J ends lost 3 bases and 9 bases, in that order; junction bases with no gene match: 14. The germline gives CDR1 MNHEY, CDR2 SMNVEV (reference sequence). The chain's CDR3 is CASSFRLLAGTLGEQFF. Here the CDR3 DNA reads TGTGCCAGCAGTTTCCGCCTACTAGCGGGAACCTTAGGTGAGCAGTTCTTC.

The CDR3 nucleotides read TGTGCCAGCAGTGGGGACAGTCCCCGCGGGAATTCACCCCTCCACTTT. Residues: CASSGDSPRGNSPLHF. The genes are TRBV2 and TRBJ1-6; TRBD1 matches 7 bases. This CDR3 contains 16 residues. Trimming cost V 4 bases and J 7 bases; bases outside gene matches: 10. Germline assignment: CDR1 SNHLY and CDR2 FYNNEI.

The table lists this clone with a few counts. The V and J genes are TRBV23-1 and TRBJ2-7; tentatively, D is TRBD2 (6 bases). TRBV23-1 is known as an ORF, though its function is uncertain. V lost 0 bases and J lost 2, with 11 bases in between. This CDR3 is 15 amino acids long. CDR3 region: CASSQSPGGPYEQYF. Here the CDR3 DNA reads TGCGCCAGCAGTCAATCCCCCGGAGGGCCCTACGAGCAGTACTTC.

This clone was recorded once. The chain joins TRBV27 to TRBJ2-7; D may be TRBD1 (5 bases). This CDR3 region has 13 residues. The V gene's germline CDR1 is MNHEY and CDR2 SMNVEV (reference sequence). Trimming stripped 5 bases from V and 3 bases from J, with 11 bases between. CDR3 nucleotides: TGTGCCAGCAGTATTCAACAGGACTACGAGCAGTACTTC. It codes for CASSIQQDYEQYF.

For the CDR3, the DNA is TGTGCCAGCAGTTTAAGGAGGGGATGGGGCTATGGCTACACCTTC. It codes for CASSLRRGWGYGYTF. The chain combines TRBV28 with TRBJ1-2, with D possibly being TRBD1 (5 bases). Trimming removed 2 bases at V and 4 bases at J, with 14 bases between. CDR3 size: 15 residues. CDR1 and CDR2 from the germline V gene are MDHEN and SYDVKM.

This clone showed up just once. The chain employs TRBV18 and TRBJ2-1; a weak D match, TRBD2 (6 bases). The CDR3 consists of 14 residues. The germline gives CDR1 KGHSH, CDR2 LQKENI. V was clipped by 9 bases and J by 1 base, with 13 bases between them. The CDR3, as DNA: TGTGCCAGTTCCGGGACTCGATCCTACAATGAGCAGTTCTTC. Translated: CASSGTRSYNEQFF. Full variable domain (remainder filled in from reference TRBV18 and TRBJ2-1): NAGVMQNPRHLVRRRGQEARLRCSPMKGHSHVYWYRQLPEEGLKFMVYLQKENIIDESGMPKERFSAEFPKEGPSILRIQQVVRGDSAAYFCASSGTRSYNEQFFGPGTRLTVL.

V and J are TRBV10-3 and TRBJ2-2; D possibly corresponds to TRBD1 (6 bases). CDR3 length: 19 amino acids. V lost 4 bases, J lost 5 bases, and 26 bases lay in between. The germline V gene encodes CDR1 ENHRY and CDR2 SYGVKD. CDR3: CAISVATPDLQGTTGELFF. CDR3 DNA: TGTGCCATCAGTGTAGCGACCCCAGATTTACAGGGAACGACCGGGGAGCTGTTTTTT.

The rearrangement links TRBV19 to TRBJ2-7; D remains unclear. Germline CDR1 reads LNHDA; CDR2 reads SQIVND (reference sequence). The CDR3 totals 14 residues. V was clipped by 7 bases and J by 2 bases, with 15 bases between them. The CDR3 loop reads CASTPSTAAYEQYF. The DNA for the CDR3 is TGTGCCAGTACCCCGAGTACAGCCGCCTACGAGCAGTACTTC.

The J gene is TRBJ2-7, the V gene TRBV18, with TRBD2 matching over 8 bases. The trim removed 3 bases at V and 6 bases at J, leaving 7 bases unmatched. The CDR3 length is 14 residues. CDR1 is KGHSH, CDR2 LQKENI, per germline. DNA for the CDR3: TGTGCCAGCTCACCCAATACTAGCGGAGGCGAGCAGTACTTC. Residues: CASSPNTSGGEQYF.

The rearrangement uses TRBV19 and TRBJ2-1; D is perhaps TRBD1 (5 bases). CDR3 length: 15 amino acids. V dropped 0 bases and J dropped 3 bases, with 9 bases sitting between them. Germline values: CDR1 LNHDA, CDR2 SQIVND (reference sequence). The CDR3 DNA follows: TGTGCCAGTAGTATAGACCGGCAGGGCTACAATGAGCAGTTCTTC. Its translation is CASSIDRQGYNEQFF.

The V and J genes are TRBV5-1 and TRBJ1-1, with a possible D match to TRBD1 (5 bases). The CDR3 contains 13 residues. Deletions cut 5 bases from V and 1 base from J, with 9 bases between. Germline V CDR1 and CDR2: SGHRS, YFSETQ. This CDR3 is CASSNRKNTEAFF. CDR3 nucleotide sequence: TGCGCCAGCAGTAACAGGAAGAACACTGAAGCTTTCTTT.

This sequence joins TRBV9 and TRBJ2-3; a weak D match, TRBD2 (6 bases). The CDR3 is 15 residues long. CDR1 is SGDLS and CDR2 is YYNGEE in the germline V gene. V lost 3 bases to trimming and J lost 4 bases, with 15 bases between them. Here the CDR3 reads CASSADGGRPDTQYF. CDR3 DNA: TGTGCCAGCAGCGCCGATGGGGGGAGGCCAGATACGCAGTATTTT.

The gene calls are TRBV10-1 and TRBJ2-1, with D perhaps matching TRBD2 (7 bases). Germline V gene data show CDR1 as WNHNN and CDR2 as SYGVQD (reference sequence). The CDR3 is made up of 16 amino acids. V was cut by 0 bases and J by 8 bases, with 17 bases left in between. CDR3 loop: CASSESGRGQRDEQFF. In nucleotides, the CDR3 is TGCGCCAGCAGTGAGTCGGGGCGGGGGCAAAGGGATGAGCAGTTCTTC.

The chain joins TRBV7-2 to TRBJ1-1; D is uncertain. Germline V lookup: CDR1 SGHTA, CDR2 FQGNSA. The CDR3 is 17 amino acids. The V end lost 2 bases, the J end lost 3 bases, and 19 bases lay between the germline ends. The CDR3 here is CASSLRPWGGRDTEAFF. CDR3 bases: TGTGCCAGCAGCTTAAGACCCTGGGGAGGGAGAGACACTGAAGCTTTCTTT.

This clone has only a few counts. This chain connects TRBV24-1 to TRBJ2-3; TRBD2 matches at 9 bases. The CDR3 is made up of 14 amino acids. Germline V CDR1 and CDR2: KGHDR, SFDVKD. V lost 5 bases to trimming and J lost 4 bases; unmatched junction nucleotides: 3. CDR3 DNA sequence: TGTGCCACCAGTGGCTGGACTAGCGCAGATACGCAGTATTTT. It yields the protein CATSGWTSADTQYF.

The chain joins TRBV28 to TRBJ2-3, with 7 bases that match TRBD2. J was trimmed by 4 bases and V by 0 bases; bases with no gene match: 4. The CDR3 is 15 residues long. The germline CDR1 and CDR2 sequences are MDHEN and SYDVKM. The CDR3 DNA follows: TGTGCCAGCAGTTTATGGGCAGGGAGGGCAGATACGCAGTATTTT. It codes for CASSLWAGRADTQYF.

The rearrangement links TRBV29-1 to TRBJ2-2, with 13 bases identical to TRBD2. Germline V gene data show CDR1 as SQVTM and CDR2 as ANQGSEA. The junction had 11 bases not matched to a gene; V was cut back by 6 bases and J by 7 bases. The CDR3 extends over 16 amino acids. CDR3 in amino acids: CSVVTSGRAGIGELFF. In DNA, the CDR3 is TGCAGCGTCGTTACTAGCGGGAGGGCCGGAATCGGGGAGCTGTTTTTT.

The genes are TRBV5-5 and TRBJ2-1; possibly TRBD2 for D (6 bases). Trimming shortened V by 5 bases and J by 2 bases, and 17 bases separated the two germline ends. Germline-derived CDR1 and CDR2 are SGHKS and YYEKEE (reference sequence). The CDR3 is 16 amino acids. The CDR3 here is CASSHRDLGTYNEQFF. CDR3 DNA sequence: TGTGCCAGCAGTCACCGGGACTTAGGGACCTACAATGAGCAGTTCTTC.

Only one count was recorded for this clone. This chain links TRBV7-2 with TRBJ2-3; 10 bases are shared with TRBD2. The CDR3 loop spans 16 amino acids. The V gene's germline CDR1 is SGHTA and CDR2 FQGNSA. J was trimmed by 3 bases and V by 5 bases; bases with no gene match: 8. The CDR3: CASSRSGRTLTDTQYF. The CDR3 DNA reads TGTGCCAGCAGCCGTAGCGGGAGGACCTTGACAGATACGCAGTATTTT.

The chain joins TRBV19 to TRBJ2-1, with D possibly matching TRBD1 (7 bases). The CDR3 consists of 15 residues. Trimming left V 3 bases short and J 4 bases short, with 13 bases between. The germline gives CDR1 LNHDA, CDR2 SQIVND (reference sequence). CDR3 sequence: CASSIQQGGYNEQFF. CDR3 in DNA: TGTGCCAGTAGTATTCAGCAGGGGGGTTACAATGAGCAGTTCTTC.

The genes are TRBV28 and TRBJ2-3; 7 positions match TRBD1. The CDR3 is 14 residues long. J was trimmed by 5 bases and V by 2 bases; bases with no gene match: 4. Germline values: CDR1 MDHEN, CDR2 SYDVKM. The CDR3 loop reads CASSLRGRVDTQYF. CDR3 coding DNA: TGTGCCAGCAGTTTAAGGGGGCGCGTAGATACGCAGTATTTT.

CDR3 sequence: CASSLGGMSGQFF. The DNA of the CDR3 is TGTGCCAGCAGTTTAGGAGGTATGAGCGGGCAGTTCTTC. The chain has TRBV27 and TRBJ2-1; possibly TRBD2 for D (5 bases). CDR3 size: 13 residues. Trimming shortened V by 2 bases and J by 12 bases, and 14 bases separated the two germline ends. Germline loops: CDR1 MNHEY, CDR2 SMNVEV (reference sequence).

This chain connects TRBV12-5 to TRBJ2-1, with D perhaps matching TRBD1 (5 bases). V lost 0 bases and J 5 bases, leaving 23 bases between the germline ends. Per germline, CDR1 LGHNT and CDR2 FRNRAP. This CDR3 has 19 residues. CDR3: CASGLVEGATDQGHNEQFF. The CDR3 nucleotides are TGTGCTAGTGGTTTGGTGGAAGGGGCGACGGACCAGGGTCACAATGAGCAGTTCTTC.

The count of this clone is one. The chain's CDR3 is CASSLGSLSPYEQYF. As DNA, the CDR3 is TGTGCCAGCAGTTTAGGTAGCCTGAGCCCCTACGAGCAGTACTTC. The chain uses TRBV28 and TRBJ2-7; no firm D call. The CDR3 runs 15 residues. V shed 2 bases and J shed 2 bases, with 13 bases lying between them. Germline V lookup: CDR1 MDHEN, CDR2 SYDVKM.

The chain is built from TRBV13 and TRBJ1-2, with 8 bases aligning to TRBD1. The germline V gene encodes CDR1 PRHDT and CDR2 FYEKMQ (reference sequence). V was clipped by 5 bases and J by 6 bases; unmatched bases: 5. The CDR3 has 13 residues. In DNA form, the CDR3 reads TGTGCCAGCAGCCTTTACAGGGGGGATGGCTACACCTTC. The encoded protein is CASSLYRGDGYTF.